Reported below is one TCR beta chain. Its antigen is as yet unknown. This entry comes from a study of cytomegalovirus exposure and HLA in healthy donors. Notes on the study in general: Most TCR sequences were uncommon, yet certain public TCRs appeared in many donors. Across donors, presence/absence analyses took sequencing depth to be roughly uniform. TRBV6-2, TRBV6-3 and other indistinguishable V segments were excluded.

The germline gives CDR1 WSHSY, CDR2 SAAADI. The CDR3 has 15 amino acids. V shed 3 bases and J shed 7 bases, with 16 bases lying between them. This PCR relied on a set of 60 Vbeta primers and 13 Jbeta primers. TCRdb's copy holds only in-frame clones and misses some; the assay was immunoSEQ multiplex PCR. The data show about 150,000 clones, about two thirds seen once. The rearrangement joins TRBV10-2 to TRBJ2-1, with D maybe TRBD2 (6 bases). Material: PBMCs. This TCR was recovered from a man aged 35-49 years in good health and CMV-seronegative. CDR3 in amino acids: CASSDRLGFRNEQFF. The CDR3 DNA is TGCGCCAGCAGTGACAGACTAGGGTTCCGGAATGAGCAGTTCTTC.